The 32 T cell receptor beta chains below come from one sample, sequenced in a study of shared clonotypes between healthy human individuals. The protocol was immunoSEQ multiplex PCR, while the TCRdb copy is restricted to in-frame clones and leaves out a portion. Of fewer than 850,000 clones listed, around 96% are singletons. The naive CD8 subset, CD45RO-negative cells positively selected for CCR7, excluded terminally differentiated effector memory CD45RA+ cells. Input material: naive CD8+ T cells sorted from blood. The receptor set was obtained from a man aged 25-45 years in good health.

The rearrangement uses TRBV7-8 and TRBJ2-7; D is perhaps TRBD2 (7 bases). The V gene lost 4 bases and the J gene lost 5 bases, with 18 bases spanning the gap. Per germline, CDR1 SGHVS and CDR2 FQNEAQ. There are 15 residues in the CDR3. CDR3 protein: CASSSVGGGSNEQYF. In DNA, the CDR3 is TGTGCCAGCAGCTCCGTCGGGGGCGGGAGCAACGAGCAGTACTTC.

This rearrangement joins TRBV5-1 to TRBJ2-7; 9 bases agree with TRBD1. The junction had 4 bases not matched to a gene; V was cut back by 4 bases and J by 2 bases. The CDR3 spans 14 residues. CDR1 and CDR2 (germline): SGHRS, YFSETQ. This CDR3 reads CASSGTGSAYEQYF. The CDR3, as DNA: TGCGCCAGCAGCGGGACAGGGAGCGCCTACGAGCAGTACTTC.

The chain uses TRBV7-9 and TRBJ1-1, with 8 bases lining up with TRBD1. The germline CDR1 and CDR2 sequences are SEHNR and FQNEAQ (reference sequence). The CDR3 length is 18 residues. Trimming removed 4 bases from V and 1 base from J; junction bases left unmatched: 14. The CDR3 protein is CASSSTGGKRPQNTEAFF. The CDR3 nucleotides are TGTGCCAGCAGCTCAACAGGGGGTAAAAGACCCCAGAACACTGAAGCTTTCTTT.

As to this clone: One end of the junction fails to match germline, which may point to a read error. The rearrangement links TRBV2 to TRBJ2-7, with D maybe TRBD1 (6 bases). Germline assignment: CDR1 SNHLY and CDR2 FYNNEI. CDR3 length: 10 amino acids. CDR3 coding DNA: TGTGCCAGCAGAGGGTCCCAGGGGAACTTC. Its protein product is CASRGSQGNF.

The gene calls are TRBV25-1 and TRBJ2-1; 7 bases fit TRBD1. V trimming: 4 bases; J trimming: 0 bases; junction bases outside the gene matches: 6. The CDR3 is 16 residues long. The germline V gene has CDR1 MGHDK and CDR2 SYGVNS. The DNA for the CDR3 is TGTGCCAGCAGTGGGGGACAGAGGAGCTCCTACAATGAGCAGTTCTTC. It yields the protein CASSGGQRSSYNEQFF.

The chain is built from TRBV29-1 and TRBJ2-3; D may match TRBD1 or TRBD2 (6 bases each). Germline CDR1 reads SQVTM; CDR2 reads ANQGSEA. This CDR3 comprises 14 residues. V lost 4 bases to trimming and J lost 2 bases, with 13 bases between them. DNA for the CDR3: TGCAGCGTTGCTCCCGGGGGCCCCACAGATACGCAGTATTTT. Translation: CSVAPGGPTDTQYF.

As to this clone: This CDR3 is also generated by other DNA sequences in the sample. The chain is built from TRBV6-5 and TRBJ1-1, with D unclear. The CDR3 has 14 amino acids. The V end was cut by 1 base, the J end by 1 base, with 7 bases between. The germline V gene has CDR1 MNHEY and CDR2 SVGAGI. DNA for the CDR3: TGTGCCAGCAGTTACTATCGGGGGAACACTGAAGCTTTCTTT. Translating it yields CASSYYRGNTEAFF.

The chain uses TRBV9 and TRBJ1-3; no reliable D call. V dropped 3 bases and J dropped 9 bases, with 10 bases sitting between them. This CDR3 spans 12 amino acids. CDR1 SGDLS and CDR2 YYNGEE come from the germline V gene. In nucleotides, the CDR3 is TGTGCCAGCAGCGGAGAAGAACGCACCATATATTTT. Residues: CASSGEERTIYF. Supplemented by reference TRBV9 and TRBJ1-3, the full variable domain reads DSGVTQTPKHLITATGQRVTLRCSPRSGDLSVYWYQQSLDQGLQFLIQYYNGEERAKGNILERFSAQQFPDLHSELNLSSLELGDSALYFCASSGEERTIYFGEGSWLTVV.

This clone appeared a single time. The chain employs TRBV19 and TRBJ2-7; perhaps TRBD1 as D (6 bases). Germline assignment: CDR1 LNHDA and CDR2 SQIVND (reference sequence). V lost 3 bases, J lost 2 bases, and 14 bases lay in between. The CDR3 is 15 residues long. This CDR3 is CASSIGLGQTYEQYF. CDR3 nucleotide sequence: TGTGCCAGTAGTATTGGGTTAGGACAGACCTACGAGCAGTACTTC.

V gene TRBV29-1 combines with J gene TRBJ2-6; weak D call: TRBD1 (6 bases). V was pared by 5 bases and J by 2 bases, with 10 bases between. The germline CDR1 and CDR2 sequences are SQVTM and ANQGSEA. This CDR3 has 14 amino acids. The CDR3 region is CSVSTGTGANVLTF. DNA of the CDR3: TGCAGCGTTTCCACAGGGACTGGGGCCAACGTCCTGACTTTC.

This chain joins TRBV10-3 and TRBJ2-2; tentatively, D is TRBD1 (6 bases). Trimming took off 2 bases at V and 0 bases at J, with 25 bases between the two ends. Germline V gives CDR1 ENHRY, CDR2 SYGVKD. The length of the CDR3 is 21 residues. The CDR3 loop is CAISELGTREQNRANTGELFF. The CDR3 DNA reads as TGTGCCATCAGTGAGCTTGGGACAAGAGAGCAAAATCGAGCGAACACCGGGGAGCTGTTTTTT.

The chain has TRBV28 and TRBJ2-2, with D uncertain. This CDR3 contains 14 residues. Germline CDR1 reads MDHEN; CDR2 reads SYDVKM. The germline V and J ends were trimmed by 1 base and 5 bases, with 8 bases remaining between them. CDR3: CASSLLGVTGELFF. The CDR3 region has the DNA TGTGCCAGCAGTTTATTGGGTGTGACCGGGGAGCTGTTTTTT.

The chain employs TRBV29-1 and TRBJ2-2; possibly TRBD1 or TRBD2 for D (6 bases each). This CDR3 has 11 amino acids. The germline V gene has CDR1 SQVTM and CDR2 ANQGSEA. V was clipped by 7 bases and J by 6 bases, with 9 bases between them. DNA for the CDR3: TGCAGCGCGGAGGGGGCCGGGGAGCTGTTTTTT. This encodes CSAEGAGELFF.

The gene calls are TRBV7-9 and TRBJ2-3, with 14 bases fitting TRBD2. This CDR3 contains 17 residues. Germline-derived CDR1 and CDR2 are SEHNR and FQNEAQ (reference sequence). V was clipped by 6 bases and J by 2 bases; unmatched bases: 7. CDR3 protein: CASSRRLAGGPTDTQYF. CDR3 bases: TGTGCCAGCAGTCGCCGACTAGCGGGAGGGCCCACAGATACGCAGTATTTT.

CDR3 sequence (DNA): TGTGCCAGCAGCCGCCGACCCTACGAGCAGTACTTC. It translates to CASSRRPYEQYF. The genes are TRBV7-9 and TRBJ2-7; D gene unclear. The CDR3 extends over 12 amino acids. V was cut by 5 bases and J by 2 bases, with 7 bases left in between. Germline CDR1 reads SEHNR; CDR2 reads FQNEAQ (reference sequence).

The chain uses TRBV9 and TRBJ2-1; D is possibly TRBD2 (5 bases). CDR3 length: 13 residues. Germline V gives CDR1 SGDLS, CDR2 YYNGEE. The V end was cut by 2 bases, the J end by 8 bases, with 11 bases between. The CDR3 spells CASSVRGSYEQFF. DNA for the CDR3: TGTGCCAGCAGCGTTCGTGGGAGTTATGAGCAGTTCTTC.

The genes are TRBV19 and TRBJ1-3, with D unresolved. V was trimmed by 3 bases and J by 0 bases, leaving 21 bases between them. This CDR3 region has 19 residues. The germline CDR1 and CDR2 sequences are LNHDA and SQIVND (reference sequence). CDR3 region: CASSIWEHRDGGSGNTIYF. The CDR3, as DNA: TGTGCCAGTAGTATCTGGGAGCATCGAGACGGAGGCTCTGGAAACACCATATATTTT.

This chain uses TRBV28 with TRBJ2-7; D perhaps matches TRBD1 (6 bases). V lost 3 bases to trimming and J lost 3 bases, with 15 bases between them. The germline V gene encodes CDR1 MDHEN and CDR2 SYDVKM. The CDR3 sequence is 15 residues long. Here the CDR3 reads CASSFREQGYYEQYF. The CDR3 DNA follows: TGTGCCAGCAGTTTTAGGGAACAGGGTTACTACGAGCAGTACTTC.

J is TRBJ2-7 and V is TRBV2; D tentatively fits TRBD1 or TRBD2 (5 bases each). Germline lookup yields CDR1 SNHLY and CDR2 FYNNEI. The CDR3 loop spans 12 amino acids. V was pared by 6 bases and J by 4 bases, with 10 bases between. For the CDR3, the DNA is TGTGCCAGCAGGGGACGGAGATACGAGCAGTACTTC. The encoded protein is CASRGRRYEQYF.

CDR3 sequence: CASSQASGSVEQYF. CDR3 bases: TGCGCCAGCAGCCAGGCTAGCGGGAGTGTTGAGCAGTACTTC. The chain uses TRBV4-1 and TRBJ2-7; 10 nucleotides align to TRBD2. J gave up 7 bases and V 3 bases, and 6 bases lay outside the gene matches. Germline lookup yields CDR1 MGHRA and CDR2 YSYEKL. The CDR3 runs to 14 residues.

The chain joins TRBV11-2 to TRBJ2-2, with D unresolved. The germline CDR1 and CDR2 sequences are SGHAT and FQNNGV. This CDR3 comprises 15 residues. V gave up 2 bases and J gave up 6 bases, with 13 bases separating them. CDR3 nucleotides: TGTGCCAGCAGCTTAATATCAGGTGTGGCCGGGGAGCTGTTTTTT. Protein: CASSLISGVAGELFF.

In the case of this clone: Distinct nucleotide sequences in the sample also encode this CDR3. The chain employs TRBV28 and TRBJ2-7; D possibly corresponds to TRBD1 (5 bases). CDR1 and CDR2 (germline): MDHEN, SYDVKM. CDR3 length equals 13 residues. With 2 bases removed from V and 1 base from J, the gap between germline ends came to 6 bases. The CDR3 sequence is CASSLDSSYEQYF. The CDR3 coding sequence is TGTGCCAGCAGTTTAGACAGTTCCTACGAGCAGTACTTC.

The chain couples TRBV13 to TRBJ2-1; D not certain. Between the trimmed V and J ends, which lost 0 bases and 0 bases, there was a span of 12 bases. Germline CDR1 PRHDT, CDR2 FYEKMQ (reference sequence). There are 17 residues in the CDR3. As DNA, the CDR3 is TGTGCCAGCAGCTTAGGCCTTCGCATTAGCTCCTACAATGAGCAGTTCTTC. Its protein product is CASSLGLRISSYNEQFF.

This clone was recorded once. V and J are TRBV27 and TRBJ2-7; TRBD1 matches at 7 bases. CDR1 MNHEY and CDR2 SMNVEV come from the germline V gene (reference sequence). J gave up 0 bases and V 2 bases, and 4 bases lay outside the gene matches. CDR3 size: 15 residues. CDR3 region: CASSLRTGASYEQYF. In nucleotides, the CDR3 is TGTGCCAGCAGTTTACGGACAGGAGCCTCCTACGAGCAGTACTTC.

The CDR3 loop reads CASSLERGAYEQYF. The DNA for the CDR3 is TGTGCCAGCAGCTTAGAAAGAGGGGCCTACGAGCAGTACTTC. The V and J genes are TRBV5-4 and TRBJ2-7, with D perhaps assigned TRBD1 or TRBD2 (5 bases each). Deletions cut 2 bases from V and 2 bases from J, with 11 bases between. Germline CDR1 SGHNT, CDR2 YYREEE (reference sequence). CDR3 length: 14 residues.

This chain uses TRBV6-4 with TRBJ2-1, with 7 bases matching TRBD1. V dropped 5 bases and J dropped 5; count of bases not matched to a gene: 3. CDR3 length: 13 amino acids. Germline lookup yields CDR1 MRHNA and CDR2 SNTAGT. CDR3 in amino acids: CASSKGQNNEQFF. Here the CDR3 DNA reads TGTGCCAGCAGTAAGGGACAGAACAATGAGCAGTTCTTC.

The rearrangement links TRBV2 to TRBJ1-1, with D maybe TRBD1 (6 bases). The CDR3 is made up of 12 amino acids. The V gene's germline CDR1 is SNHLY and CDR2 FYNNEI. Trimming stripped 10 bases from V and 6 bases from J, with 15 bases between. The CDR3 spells CAIRTGRSEAFF. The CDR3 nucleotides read TGTGCCATCCGTACAGGGCGGTCTGAAGCTTTCTTT.

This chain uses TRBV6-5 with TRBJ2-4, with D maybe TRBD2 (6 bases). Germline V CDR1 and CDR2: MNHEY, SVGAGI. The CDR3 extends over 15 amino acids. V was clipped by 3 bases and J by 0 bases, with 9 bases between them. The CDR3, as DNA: TGTGCCAGCAGTTATGCGGGACTAGCCAAAAACATTCAGTACTTC. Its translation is CASSYAGLAKNIQYF.

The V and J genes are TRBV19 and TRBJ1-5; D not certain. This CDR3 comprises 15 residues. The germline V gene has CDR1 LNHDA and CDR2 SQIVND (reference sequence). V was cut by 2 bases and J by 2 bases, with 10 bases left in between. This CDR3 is CASSITAARNQPQHF. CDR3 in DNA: TGTGCCAGTAGTATAACGGCCGCCCGCAATCAGCCCCAGCATTTT. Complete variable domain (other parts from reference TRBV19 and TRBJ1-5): DGGITQSPKYLFRKEGQNVTLSCEQNLNHDAMYWYRQDPGQGLRLIYYSQIVNDFQKGDIAEGYSVSREKKESFPLTVTSAQKNPTAFYLCASSITAARNQPQHFGDGTRLSIL.

In nucleotides, the CDR3 is TGTGCCAGCAGCGGTAAGGGTAGGCCCCATGAGCAGTTCTTC. Its protein product is CASSGKGRPHEQFF. V gene TRBV7-9 combines with J gene TRBJ2-1; D remains ambiguous. CDR1 is SEHNR and CDR2 is FQNEAQ in the germline V gene (reference sequence). The CDR3 is 14 amino acids. Trimming stripped 5 bases from V and 8 bases from J, with 16 bases between.

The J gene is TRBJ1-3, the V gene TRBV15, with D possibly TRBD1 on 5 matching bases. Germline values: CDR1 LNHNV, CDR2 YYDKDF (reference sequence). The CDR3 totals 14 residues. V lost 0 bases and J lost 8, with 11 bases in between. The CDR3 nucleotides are TGTGCCACCAGCAGAGACCGAAGGGGTCACACCATATATTTT. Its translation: CATSRDRRGHTIYF.

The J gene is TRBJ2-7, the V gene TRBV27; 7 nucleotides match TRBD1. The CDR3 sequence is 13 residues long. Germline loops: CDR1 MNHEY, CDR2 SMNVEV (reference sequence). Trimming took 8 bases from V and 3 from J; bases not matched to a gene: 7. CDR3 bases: TGTGCCAGCGCGAGGGGGCAACTCTACGAGCAGTACTTC. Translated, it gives CASARGQLYEQYF.